The T cell receptor (beta chain) described here comes from a study of T cell repertoires in cytomegalovirus infection. This clonotype was observed a few times. Its antigen is currently unknown. TCRdb redid the calling of the reads with MiXCR, one entry per CDR3 protein. Found here are 640,000 or so distinct CDR3 sequences, roughly 33% of them singletons; the top ten hold 18%. Material: cultured PBMCs, obtained from culture after CMV antigen stimulation. This TCR was sampled from a human donor in good health (CMV status not recorded). Some clones in this sample may be carry-over from other donors' samples.

Here the CDR3 reads CASSPGDRDRGRSWAYEQYF. CDR3 coding DNA: TGTGCCAGCTCACCGGGAGACCGGGACAGGGGAAGATCCTGGGCCTACGAGCAGTACTTC. The V gene is TRBV18, the J gene TRBJ2-7; TRBD1 matches 10 bases. Trimming took 3 bases from V and 2 from J; bases not matched to a gene: 19. The CDR3 is made up of 20 amino acids. Germline V gives CDR1 KGHSH, CDR2 LQKENI.